Following are 10 T cell receptor beta chains from one sample sequenced in a study of T cells in Graves' hyperthyroidism and ophthalmopathy. The TCR beta CDR3 regions underwent amplification using RNA transcripts as the source. TCR CDR3 regions were first amplified by RT-PCR with HTBI primers. TCRdb redid the calling of the multiplex PCR reads with MiXCR, one entry per CDR3 protein. The table lists some 550,000 distinct CDR3 sequences, roughly a sixth of them singletons. The specimen was blood. These receptors came from a woman in her thirties or forties with Graves' ophthalmopathy.

The sample holds many counts of this clonotype. V gene TRBV5-1 combines with J gene TRBJ2-3; D may be TRBD2 (6 bases). This CDR3 region has 16 residues. Looked up from germline, CDR1 is SGHRS and CDR2 is YFSETQ. V lost 2 bases, J lost 7 bases, and 20 bases lay in between. CDR3 protein: CASSFSSGPSQYTQYF. The CDR3 region has the DNA TGCGCCAGCAGCTTTAGCAGCGGGCCCTCACAATATACGCAGTATTTT.

This rearrangement joins TRBV5-1 to TRBJ1-3; D unresolved. CDR1 and CDR2 (germline): SGHRS, YFSETQ. The CDR3 covers 16 residues. V was trimmed by 0 bases and J by 3 bases, leaving 13 bases between them. The CDR3 loop is CASSLVAGFSGNTIYF. The CDR3, as DNA: TGCGCCAGCAGCTTGGTGGCTGGGTTCAGTGGAAACACCATATATTTT.

This clonotype was observed a handful of times. Germline is not matched at one junction end, which may reflect a read error. The chain carries TRBV7-9 and TRBJ2-5, with D perhaps TRBD1 (5 bases). The CDR3 extends over 13 amino acids. CDR1 and CDR2 (germline): SEHNR, FQNEAQ (reference sequence). CDR3 bases: TGTGCCAGCAGCCGTGATGGGGCTCGAGATCGAGACTTC. It codes for CASSRDGARDRDF.

This clonotype has at least ten counts. V and J are TRBV27 and TRBJ2-5; tentatively, D is TRBD2 (6 bases). Germline V lookup: CDR1 MNHEY, CDR2 SMNVEV (reference sequence). The CDR3 totals 16 residues. Trimming took 5 bases from V and 5 from J, leaving 21 bases between them. CDR3 residues: CASSLRRRDFGETQYF. The CDR3 region has the DNA TGTGCCAGCAGTCTCCGAAGGCGGGATTTTGGCGAGACCCAGTACTTC.

This clonotype was seen a few times. This rearrangement joins TRBV27 to TRBJ2-6, with unresolved D. Looked up from germline, CDR1 is MNHEY and CDR2 is SMNVEV (reference sequence). Trimming cost V 4 bases and J 4 bases, with 8 bases left between them. There are 14 residues in the CDR3. This CDR3 is CASSWGGGANVLTF. The CDR3 bases are TGTGCCAGCAGTTGGGGTGGAGGGGCCAACGTCCTGACTTTC.

This clonotype occurred a few times. The CDR3 coding sequence is TGCAGTGCTCCCGATATTCTCCCCGAGACCCAGTACTTC. Its protein is CSAPDILPETQYF. The chain combines TRBV20-1 with TRBJ2-5; D ambiguous. The CDR3 loop spans 13 amino acids. The V gene's germline CDR1 is DFQATT and CDR2 SNEGSKA (reference sequence). Trimming shortened V by 5 bases and J by 5 bases, and 15 bases separated the two germline ends.

The rearrangement joins TRBV19 to TRBJ2-2; possibly TRBD2 for D (5 bases). The germline V gene has CDR1 LNHDA and CDR2 SQIVND (reference sequence). The CDR3 has 14 amino acids. V was pared by 4 bases and J by 2 bases, with 8 bases between. The DNA of the CDR3 is TGTGCCAGTAGTACCGGACTTAACACCGGGGAGCTGTTTTTT. Its translation is CASSTGLNTGELFF.

This sequence joins TRBV9 and TRBJ1-2; TRBD1 is a possible D gene (5 bases). Trimming cost V 5 bases and J 1 base, with 15 bases left between them. This CDR3 is built from 15 residues. Germline V gives CDR1 SGDLS, CDR2 YYNGEE. The CDR3 sequence: CASRRGVGGNYGYTF. Here the CDR3 DNA reads TGTGCCAGCAGACGTGGGGTTGGGGGTAACTATGGCTACACCTTC.

In this sample, this clonotype turned up a few times. The chain combines TRBV19 with TRBJ2-4; 9 nucleotides match TRBD1. This CDR3 has 14 amino acids. V shed 3 bases, J shed 9 bases, and the junction held 6 bases outside the gene matches. Germline assignment: CDR1 LNHDA and CDR2 SQIVND (reference sequence). The CDR3 bases are TGTGCCAGTAGTATGGGACAGGGTGAGGGCATTCAGTACTTC. Its translation is CASSMGQGEGIQYF.

The J gene is TRBJ1-6, the V gene TRBV20-1; D is ambiguous. V was trimmed by 4 bases and J by 10 bases, leaving 11 bases between them. The CDR3 has 12 amino acids. In germline, CDR1 is DFQATT, CDR2 SNEGSKA (reference sequence). The CDR3 bases are TGCAGTGCTATTAGCGGAAGCTCACCCCTCCACTTT. Residues: CSAISGSSPLHF.